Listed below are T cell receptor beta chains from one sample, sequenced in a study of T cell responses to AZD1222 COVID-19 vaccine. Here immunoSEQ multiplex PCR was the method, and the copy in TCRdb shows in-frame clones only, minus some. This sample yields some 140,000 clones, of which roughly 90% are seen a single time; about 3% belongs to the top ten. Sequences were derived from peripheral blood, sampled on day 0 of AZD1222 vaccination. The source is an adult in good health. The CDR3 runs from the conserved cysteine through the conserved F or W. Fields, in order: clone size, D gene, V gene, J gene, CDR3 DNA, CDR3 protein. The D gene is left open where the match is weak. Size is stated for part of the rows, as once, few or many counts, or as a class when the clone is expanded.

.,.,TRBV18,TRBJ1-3,TGTGCCAGCTCAACCAGGGAAATAACTGGAAACACCATATATTTT,CASSTREITGNTIYF
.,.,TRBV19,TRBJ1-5,TGTGCCAGTAGTATAGATCAGACAGGAATTAGCAATCAGCCCCAGCATTTT,CASSIDQTGISNQPQHF
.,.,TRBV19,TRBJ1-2,TGTGCCAGTGGTCAGGGCGTGATCTATGGCTACACCTTC,CASGQGVIYGYTF
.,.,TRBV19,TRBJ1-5,TGTGCCAGTAGTCCTCGATACAGACAGGTCCTTAGCAATCAGCCCCAGCATTTT,CASSPRYRQVLSNQPQHF
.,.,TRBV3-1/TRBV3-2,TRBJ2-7,TGTGCCAGCAGCCAGCTTCGGTCCACCTACGAGCAGTACTTC,CASSQLRSTYEQYF
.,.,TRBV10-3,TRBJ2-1,TGTGCCATCAGAGGTTTTGGGGATGTATTTAGTGCGGGCTCCTACAATGAGCAGTTCTTC,CAIRGFGDVFSAGSYNEQFF
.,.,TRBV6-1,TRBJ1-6,TGTGCCAGCAGTGACAGAGTACACTCACCCCTCCACTTT,CASSDRVHSPLHF
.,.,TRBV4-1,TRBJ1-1,TGCGCCAGCAGCCAAGTGTGGAACACTGAAGCTTTCTTT,CASSQVWNTEAFF
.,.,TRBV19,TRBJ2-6,TGTGCCAGTAGTCCCTCTGGGGCCAACGTCCTGACTTTC,CASSPSGANVLTF
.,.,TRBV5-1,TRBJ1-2,TGCGCCAGCAGCTTGGGGAGTAGCGGGCACCTCTATGGCTACACCTTC,CASSLGSSGHLYGYTF
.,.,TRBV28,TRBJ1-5,TGTGCCAGCATAAAAAGAGGGGTTGGCAATCAGCCCCAGCATTTT,CASIKRGVGNQPQHF
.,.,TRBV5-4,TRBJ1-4,TGTGCCAGCAGCTTGGTAGGACAACCTAATGAAAAACTGTTTTTT,CASSLVGQPNEKLFF
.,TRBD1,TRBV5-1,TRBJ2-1,TGCGCCAGCAGCCCACCTACCGGGACAGGGGACTTCAATGAGCAGTTCTTC,CASSPPTGTGDFNEQFF
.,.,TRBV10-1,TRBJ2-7,TGCGCCAGCAGTGAGAGGGTGGACAGTGAGCAGTACTTC,CASSERVDSEQYF
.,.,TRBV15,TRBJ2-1,TGTGCCACCAGCAGGAAAAGAGGGGGAGACATACACTACAATGAGCAGTTCTTC,CATSRKRGGDIHYNEQFF
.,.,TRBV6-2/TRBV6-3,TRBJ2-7,TGTGCCAGCAGTTACTCGATAAGGGGGGATCCCTCCTACGAGCAGTACTTC,CASSYSIRGDPSYEQYF
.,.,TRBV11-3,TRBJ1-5,TGTGCCAGCAGCCCAACCCACGGGGGGCCTAGCAATCAGCCCCAGCATTTT,CASSPTHGGPSNQPQHF
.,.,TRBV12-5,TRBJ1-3,TGTGCTAGTTCGGTCGGCGGGAACACCATATATTTT,CASSVGGNTIYF
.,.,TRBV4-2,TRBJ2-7,TGTGCCAGCAGCCAGAACGCCGATCCGGGGCACGAGCAGTACTTC,CASSQNADPGHEQYF
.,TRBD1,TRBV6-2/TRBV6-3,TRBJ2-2,TGTGCCAGCAGCCCTGAGACAGGGATGGTTTACACCGGGGAGCTGTTTTTT,CASSPETGMVYTGELFF
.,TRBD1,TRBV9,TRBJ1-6,TGTGCCAGCAGCGCGCCCACAGGGGGCGGTAATTCACCCCTCCACTTT,CASSAPTGGGNSPLHF
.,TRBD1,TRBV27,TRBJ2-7,TGTGCCAGCAGTTTACAGGGGGACCTTTACGAGCAGTACTTC,CASSLQGDLYEQYF
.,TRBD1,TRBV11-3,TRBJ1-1,TGTGCCAGCAGAACAGGGGGGAAGACTGAAGCTTTCTTT,CASRTGGKTEAFF
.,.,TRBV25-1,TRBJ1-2,TGTGCCAGCAGTGAATACAGGGTGGACTATGGCTACACCTTC,CASSEYRVDYGYTF
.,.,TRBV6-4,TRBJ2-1,TGTGCCAGTGGGGGGAGGCCCGATGAGCAGTTCTTC,CASGGRPDEQFF
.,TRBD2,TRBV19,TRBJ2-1,TGTGCCAGTAGTATAACTAGCGGGAGTCACAATGAGCAGTTCTTC,CASSITSGSHNEQFF
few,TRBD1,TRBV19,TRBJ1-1,TGTGCCAGTCGCCGTCGGACAGGGGGTCGGGGGAACACTGAAGCTTTCTTT,CASRRRTGGRGNTEAFF
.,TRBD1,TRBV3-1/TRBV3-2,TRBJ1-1,TGTGCCAGCAGCCAAACAGGGGAGGTCGCTGAAGCTTTCTTT,CASSQTGEVAEAFF
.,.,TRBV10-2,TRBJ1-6,TGCGCCAGCAGTGAGTCTAGGGCGTATAATTCACCCCTCCACTTT,CASSESRAYNSPLHF
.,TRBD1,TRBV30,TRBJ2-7,TGTGCCTGGAGTGTGGCAGGGGGCTCTTACGAGCAGTACTTC,CAWSVAGGSYEQYF
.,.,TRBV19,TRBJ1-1,TGTGCCAGTAGTATAGTTACAGCCGGAATGAACACTGAAGCTTTCTTT,CASSIVTAGMNTEAFF
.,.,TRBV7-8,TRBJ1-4,TGTGCCAGCAGCTTATGGGCAACTAATGAAAAACTGTTTTTT,CASSLWATNEKLFF
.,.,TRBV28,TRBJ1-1,TGTGCCAGCAGTCCCCTCGGCGACTACCGGACGTCTGAAGCTTTCTTT,CASSPLGDYRTSEAFF
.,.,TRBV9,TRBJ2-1,TGTGCCAGCAGCGTAGAAGGGGCCATCTCCTACAATGAGCAGTTCTTC,CASSVEGAISYNEQFF
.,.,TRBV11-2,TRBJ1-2,TGTGCCAGCAGCTTCGAACGTGAGGATGGCTACACCTTC,CASSFEREDGYTF
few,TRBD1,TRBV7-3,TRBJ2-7,TGTGCCAGCAGCAGGGGACAGGGAAATACCTACGAGCAGTACTTC,CASSRGQGNTYEQYF
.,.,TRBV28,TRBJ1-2,TGTGCCAGCAGTTGGTGGGGGCCGAATGGCTACACCTTC,CASSWWGPNGYTF
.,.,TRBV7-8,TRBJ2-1,TGTGCCAGCAGCTCGAAAATTGGGGCCAATGAGCAGTTCTTC,CASSSKIGANEQFF
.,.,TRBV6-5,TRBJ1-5,TGTGCCAGCACGACAGGATCCAATCAGCCCCAGCATTTT,CASTTGSNQPQHF
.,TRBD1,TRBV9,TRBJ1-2,TGTGCCAGCAGCGGGGCCGGGACAGTCAACCAAAACTATGGCTACACCTTC,CASSGAGTVNQNYGYTF
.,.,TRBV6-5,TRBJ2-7,TGTGCCAGCAACCGGGGTAAGGACTACGAGCAGTACTTC,CASNRGKDYEQYF
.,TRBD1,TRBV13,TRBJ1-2,TGTGCCAGCAGCCCGCCGGGACAGGGGAACTATGGCTACACCTTC,CASSPPGQGNYGYTF
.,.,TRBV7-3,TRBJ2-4,TGTGCCAGCAGCTTAGACGGTCGGGACATTCAGTACTTC,CASSLDGRDIQYF
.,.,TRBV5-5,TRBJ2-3,TGTGCCAGCAGCTGGATGACTAGCAGGGGCGCAGATACGCAGTATTTT,CASSWMTSRGADTQYF
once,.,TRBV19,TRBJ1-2,TGTGCCAGTTCGCACGCGAACTATGGCTACACCTTC,CASSHANYGYTF
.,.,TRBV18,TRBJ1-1,TGTGCCAGCTCACCACCCACGACGGAAGCTTTCTTT,CASSPPTTEAFF
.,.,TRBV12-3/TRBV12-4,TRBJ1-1,TGTGCCAGCATTTCCACAGAGGCCACTGAAGCTTTCTTT,CASISTEATEAFF
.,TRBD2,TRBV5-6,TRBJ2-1,TGTGCCAGCAGCTCCCAGAGGACTAGTGGCAATGAGCAGTTCTTC,CASSSQRTSGNEQFF
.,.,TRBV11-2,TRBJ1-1,TGTGCCAGCAGCTTAGATAGTGGTTGGGGAAACACTGAAGCTTTCTTT,CASSLDSGWGNTEAFF
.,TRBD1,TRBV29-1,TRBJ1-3,TGCAGCGTCATTCCCGGGACAGGGGCTGGAAACACCATATATTTT,CSVIPGTGAGNTIYF
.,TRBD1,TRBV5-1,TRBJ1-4,TGCGCCAGCAGCCCCCTGAACAGGGGAGCAGATGAAAAACTGTTTTTT,CASSPLNRGADEKLFF
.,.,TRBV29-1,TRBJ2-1,TGCAGCGTTGAAGATCTTCGCCCTCATGAGCAGTTCTTC,CSVEDLRPHEQFF
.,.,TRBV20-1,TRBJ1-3,TGCAGTGCTAGTTTGGACAGTCCCTCTGGAAACACCATATATTTT,CSASLDSPSGNTIYF
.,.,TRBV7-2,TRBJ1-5,TGTGCCAGCAGCCCAGGGATTGTAGCCTCAAGCAATCAGCCCCAGCATTTT,CASSPGIVASSNQPQHF